This T cell receptor beta chain was recorded in a study of cytomegalovirus exposure and HLA in healthy donors (dated by TCRdb to about 2017). Broadly, across the study: In an earlier analysis of approximately 500 of the donors, 250 to 350 Gb of sequence data and some 120 million unique TCR beta sequences from about 179 million T cells were reported. An early release that covered more than 550 HLA-typed donors contained around 300 gigabases of sequencing data and 75 million to 100 million unique TCR sequences. Of the 300 to 450 genotyped donors, approximately 83% fell in the genetic ancestry cluster associated with self-reported Caucasian donors. The study aimed to test whether cataloging public T cell receptors could reveal signatures of past pathogen exposure. The study used immunosequencing to profile the T cell repertoires of approximately 630 subjects and linked those repertoires to cytomegalovirus serostatus. In addition to the first cohort of roughly 700 subjects, a separate validation cohort of 130 or so different subjects was used. High-throughput TCR immunosequencing, statistical association of individual TCRs with disease status, and machine learning were combined to predict cytomegalovirus infection status. A later analysis re-examined previously published TCR beta repertoires from more than 600 donors and added high-resolution HLA genotyping to investigate patterns of TCR occurrence. Rather than drawing on any new phenotypic data, the later analysis identified candidate immune exposures from TCR beta sequences and the way those sequences occurred across donors. An earlier analysis of several hundred of the donors applied high-throughput TCR beta sequencing to assess whether each TCR beta V gene segment acted as functional or pseudogenic. Donor age, sex, ethnicity and CMV serostatus were collected together with the repertoire data. A later genetic analysis took genome-wide SNP genotypes for 398 of the 666 donors and used that subset as a discovery cohort. All discovery cohort repertoires had been generated on a single sequencing platform. Both class I and class II loci were covered by HLA typing, at four-digit resolution. The number of typed donors differed by locus: roughly 629-640 for A, B, C, DRB1 and DQB1; 500 to 550 for DQA1; roughly 600 for DPA1; and about 470 for DPB1. Roughly 5 DR-DQ haplotypes were handled as single units for association and clustering, since linkage in the cohort was strong. Among some 400 genotyped donors of the cohort, an average of approximately 240,000 unique TCR beta nucleotide sequences was sequenced per donor, of which 15% to 20% were non-productive.

In the case of this clone: No cognate antigen has been identified for it.

Here V drops 5 bases and J drops 2 bases, and the junction holds 12 bases not matched to any gene. Inclusive of the bounding cysteine and phenylalanine, the CDR3 is 16 residues long. Only the CDR3 region is kept as DNA, spanning 48 bases read in frame from base 1. The germline V gene (reference sequence) gives CDR1 as SEHNR and CDR2 as FQNEAQ. Here is what the overall study found, with its caveats: Compared with the 666-donor mean, donors in an Asian-associated ancestry cluster had fewer N-insertions in productive TCRs, according to a later genetic analysis. Because some donors lacked HLA typing at each locus, the association tests relied only on the typed subset. Some IMGT-functional V segments, including TRBV6-2 and TRBV6-3, could not be told apart with the 87-base-pair reads, so those segments were excluded. In a later genetic analysis, a missense DCLRE1C variant was associated with V-gene and J-gene trimming of TCR beta chains, and the association was replicated in an independent cohort. It was suggested by the authors that the approach could potentially be generalized to other disease states and immunological phenotypes. In vitro tests confirmed that a few of the cytomegalovirus-associated TCR beta chains recognize cytomegalovirus antigens. The cohort was sequenced for TCR beta chains only, and without alpha or paired-chain data the features that could be detected were limited. When HLA alleles, especially DR and DQ, strongly co-occurred, attributing TCR associations to individual alleles was difficult. About 15 rarely observed V segments, including chromosome 9 orphons, were excluded from the earlier analysis of just under 600 of the donors because counts were too low. Linkage disequilibrium might explain the correlated functional status among segregating V segments, but an unknown experimental factor could not be ruled out. According to a later analysis, parvovirus B19, influenza, CMV and Epstein-Barr virus appeared linked to several top co-occurrence clusters. A cluster of highly shared sequence variants was judged likely to represent a technical artifact of the sequencing pipeline. In both the original and validation cohorts, the classifier was reported to diagnose cytomegalovirus status with high specificity and sensitivity. In an earlier analysis of a few hundred of the donors, most TCR beta V segments were observed in productive rearrangements about 87% or about 30% of the time, broadly matching IMGT annotations. Most CMV-associated TCR beta chains appeared to be HLA-restricted in a later analysis, and the HLA associations seemed to be driven largely by CMV exposure. Most TCR sequences were observed very rarely across donors, whereas some public TCRs were present in many individuals. A later analysis associated approximately 17,000 TCR beta sequences with specific HLA alleles at a false discovery rate of 0.05. Compared with equally common non-associated chains, HLA-associated TCR beta chains in a later analysis were more clonally expanded and had lower generation probabilities. CMV serostatus was the only immune exposure information available for the cohort. The study listed around 160 TCR beta chains as associated with cytomegalovirus. Presence/absence analyses assumed roughly uniform sequencing depth across donors, an assumption that may not hold. A further reported finding was that TCR beta sequences accurately predicted the HLA-A and HLA-B alleles for most subjects in the first cohort. In a later analysis, TCR association rates were found to vary across HLA loci, with the most associated TCRs seen for DRB1 alleles and the fewest for HLA-C alleles.

Library generation was performed with the immunoSEQ multiplex PCR assay. For the multiplex PCR, a mixture combining 60 forward primers for TCR Vbeta segments and 13 reverse primers for TCR Jbeta segments was used. The CDR3 region of rearranged TCR beta genes was amplified from genomic DNA by a multiplex PCR assay. On the Illumina HiSeq System, the amplified TCR beta libraries were sequenced as 87-base-pair reads. Processing in the source paper ran as follows. A later analysis tallied roughly 76 million unique TCR beta chains across the 666 repertoires, and approximately 9.9 million of those chains were shared by two or more donors. Raw reads were error-corrected and collapsed into unique sequences with a nearest-neighbor algorithm that merged closely related sequences to remove PCR and sequencing errors. V, D and J gene segments were assigned by aligning CDR3 sequences to IMGT reference sequences. For a sequence to be retained, a match of at least six nucleotides was required to both a V gene segment and a J gene segment. Rearrangements were classified as productive when the CDR3 lacked stop codons and remained in frame with V and J, and all other rearrangements were classified as non-productive. CDR3 was defined by IMGT convention, running from the second conserved V-encoded cysteine to the conserved J-encoded phenylalanine. In an earlier analysis of more than 550 of the donors, sequences lacking an unambiguous match to a single V gene segment were excluded. In an earlier analysis of roughly 600 of the donors, a V segment was called functional when productive rearrangements were above 56.7%, and segregating when the standard deviation between donors exceeded 5%. A statistical classification framework was built to diagnose cytomegalovirus status from the catalog of TCR beta chain sequences. A later analysis assigned V and J genes by comparing TCR nucleotide sequences with IMGT/GENE-DB human TR gene sequences. A later analysis assigned CDR3 sequences and most-parsimonious VDJ recombination scenarios with the TCRdist pipeline. In a later analysis, every TCR beta chain was defined by the combination of its CDR3 amino acid sequence and its V-gene family, and reads without a unique V-gene family were dropped. As a way to deal with suspected cross-contamination and a sequencing artifact, a later analysis dropped over 550 nucleotide sequences that were highly shared and had low generation probability. A later analysis calculated a clonal expansion index for each public chain from normalized within-repertoire ranks of inferred template counts. A later analysis computed generation probabilities with a VDJ recombination model fitted to out-of-frame rearrangements, and checked the results against IGoR. A later analysis scored TCR-TCR, TCR-HLA and TCR-CMV co-occurrence with hypergeometric tests, applying a repertoire-size bias correction to TCR pairs. To estimate false discovery rates, a later analysis permuted the HLA or CMV assignments 20 times. A later analysis grouped co-occurring TCRs with DBSCAN, adding TCRdist sequence similarity when clustering within HLA-allele-positive subsets. Co-occurrence clustering excluded repertoires with fewer than 30,000 or more than 120,000 public chains, plus five with anomalous nucleotide sharing. TCRdb holds this immuneACCESS table with in-frame rearrangements only. Some clones are missing; in checked studies, unresolved V genes explain under half, and the rest has no known cause. That table supplies the V and J calls and clone size; D and trimming were determined from the DNA. The sample table includes 95,000 to 150,000 clones. About 3.5% of the sample is in the top ten clones.

The cohort comprised 670 or so healthy bone marrow donors. At the time of sampling, all cohort members were nominally healthy, though unrecorded immune exposures were likely present. The donor was CMV seronegative and was included in the group of around 320 seronegative cohort members. A peripheral blood sample was provided by each donor, and peripheral blood mononuclear cells were used for TCR beta sequencing. Genomic DNA was extracted from the blood cell samples with the Qiagen DNeasy Blood Extraction Kit. The receptor was derived from a man in his late teens or twenties in good health and CMV-seronegative. The rearranged chain carries TRBV7-9 and TRBJ2-7, and 7 bases in between align with TRBD1. The sequenced sample consisted of PBMCs. Here is the DNA: TGTGCCAGCAGCCACTCCGGGACAGACCTAACCTACGAGCAGTACTTC. This gives the protein CASSHSGTDLTYEQYF.